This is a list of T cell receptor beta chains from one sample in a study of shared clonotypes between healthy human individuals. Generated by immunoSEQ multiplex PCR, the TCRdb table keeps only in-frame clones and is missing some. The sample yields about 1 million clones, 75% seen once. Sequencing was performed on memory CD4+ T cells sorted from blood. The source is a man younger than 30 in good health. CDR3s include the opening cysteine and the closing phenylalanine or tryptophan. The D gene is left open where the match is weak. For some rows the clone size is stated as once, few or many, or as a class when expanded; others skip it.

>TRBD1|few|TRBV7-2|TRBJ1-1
CASSAQGKGTEAFF
TGTGCCAGCAGCGCACAGGGGAAGGGGACTGAAGCTTTCTTT
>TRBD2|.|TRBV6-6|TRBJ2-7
CASRSGGSSYEQYF
TGTGCCAGCAGATCGGGGGGGAGCTCCTACGAGCAGTACTTC
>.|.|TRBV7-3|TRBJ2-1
CASSLQGINEQFF
TGTGCCAGCAGCCTCCAGGGAATCAATGAGCAGTTCTTC
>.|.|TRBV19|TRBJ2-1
CASSMFESSYNEQFF
TGTGCCAGTAGTATGTTTGAGAGCTCCTACAATGAGCAGTTCTTC
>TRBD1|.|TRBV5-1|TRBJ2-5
CASSTDREQETQYF
TGCGCCAGCAGCACGGACAGGGAACAAGAGACCCAGTACTTC
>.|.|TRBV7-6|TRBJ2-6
CATKPGEWWDTASGANVLTF
TGTGCCACCAAGCCCGGAGAGTGGTGGGACACCGCCTCTGGGGCCAACGTCCTGACTTTC
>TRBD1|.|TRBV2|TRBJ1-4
CASSIQGTGTEKLFF
TGTGCCAGCAGTATCCAGGGGACAGGGACTGAAAAACTGTTTTTT
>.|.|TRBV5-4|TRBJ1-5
CASSVDGNQPQHF
TGTGCCAGCAGCGTGGATGGAAATCAGCCCCAGCATTTT
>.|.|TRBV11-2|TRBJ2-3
CASSLDRPTDTQYF
TGTGCCAGCAGCTTAGATAGGCCCACAGATACGCAGTATTTT
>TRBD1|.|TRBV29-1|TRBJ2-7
CSVAQGSSYEQYF
TGCAGCGTCGCACAGGGGAGCTCCTACGAGCAGTACTTC
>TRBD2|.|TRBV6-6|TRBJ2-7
CASSERGDVYEQYF
TGTGCCAGCAGTGAGCGGGGGGACGTCTACGAGCAGTACTTC
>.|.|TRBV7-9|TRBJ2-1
CASSLAEWGEQFF
TGTGCCAGCAGCTTAGCAGAGTGGGGTGAGCAGTTCTTC
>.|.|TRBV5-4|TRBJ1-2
CASSPGGVAYGYTF
TGTGCCAGCAGCCCTGGGGGGGTGGCCTATGGCTACACCTTC
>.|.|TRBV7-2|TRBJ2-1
CASSLGVSPLNEQFF
TGTGCCAGCAGCTTAGGAGTTTCTCCCCTTAATGAGCAGTTCTTC
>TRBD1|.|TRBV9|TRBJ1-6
CASDKNDRASPLHF
TGTGCCAGCGATAAAAACGACAGGGCTTCACCCCTCCACTTT
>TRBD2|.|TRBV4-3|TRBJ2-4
CASSRGLAVGENIQYF
TGCGCCAGCAGCCGTGGACTAGCGGTGGGGGAAAACATTCAGTACTTC
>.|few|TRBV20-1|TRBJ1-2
CSAREGNGYTF
TGCAGTGCTAGAGAGGGAAATGGCTACACCTTC
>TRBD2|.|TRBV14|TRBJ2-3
CASSPGLAGGDTQYF
TGTGCCAGCAGCCCCGGACTAGCGGGGGGCGATACGCAGTATTTT
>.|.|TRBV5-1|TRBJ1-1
CASSSRGLDTEAFF
TGCGCCAGCAGCTCCCGGGGGCTGGACACTGAAGCTTTCTTT
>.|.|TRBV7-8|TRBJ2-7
CASSSAGGGSYEQYF
TGTGCCAGCAGCTCGGCAGGGGGGGGCTCCTACGAGCAGTACTTC
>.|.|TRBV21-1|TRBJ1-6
CASSPTGEMSSSYNSPLHF
TGTGCCAGCAGTCCGACAGGAGAGATGAGCAGCTCCTATAATTCACCCCTCCACTTT
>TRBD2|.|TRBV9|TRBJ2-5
CASSVAGGEETQYF
TGTGCCAGCAGCGTAGCGGGGGGAGAAGAGACCCAGTACTTC
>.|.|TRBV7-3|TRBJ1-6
CASSLNKLGSPLHF
TGTGCCAGCAGCTTAAATAAGTTGGGCTCACCCCTCCACTTT
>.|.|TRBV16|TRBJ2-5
CASSQSAAGGETQYF
TGTGCCAGCAGCCAATCGGCAGCCGGGGGAGAGACCCAGTACTTC
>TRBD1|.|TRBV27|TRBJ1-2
CASSFLDRGGGLAGYTF
TGTGCCAGCAGTTTCTTAGACAGGGGAGGTGGCTTAGCTGGCTACACCTTC
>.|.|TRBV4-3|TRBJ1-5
CASSQNSNQPQHF
TGCGCCAGCAGCCAAAATAGCAATCAGCCCCAGCATTTT
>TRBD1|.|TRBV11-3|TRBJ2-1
CASSSNRGPTTYNEQFF
TGTGCCAGCAGCTCGAACAGGGGTCCCACTACCTACAATGAGCAGTTCTTC
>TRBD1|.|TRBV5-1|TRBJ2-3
CASSLIGTADTQYF
TGCGCCAGCAGCTTAATCGGGACAGCAGATACGCAGTATTTT
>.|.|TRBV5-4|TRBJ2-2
CASSYANRGTGELFF
TGTGCCAGCAGCTACGCCAACCGGGGGACTGGGGAGCTGTTTTTT
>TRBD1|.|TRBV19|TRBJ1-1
CASSITGGDTEAFF
TGTGCCAGTAGTATAACAGGGGGAGACACTGAAGCTTTCTTT
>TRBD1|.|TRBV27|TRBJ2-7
CASRDSPYEQYF
TGTGCCAGCCGGGACAGCCCCTACGAGCAGTACTTC
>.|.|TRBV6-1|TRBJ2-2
CASSEVGRLNTGELFF
TGTGCCAGCAGTGAAGTAGGACGGCTAAACACCGGGGAGCTGTTTTTT
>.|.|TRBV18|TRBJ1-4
CASSPRGEKLFF
TGTGCCAGCTCACCAAGGGGAGAAAAACTGTTTTTT
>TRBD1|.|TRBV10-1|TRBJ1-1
CASSLQGAAEAFF
TGCGCCAGCAGCCTACAGGGGGCTGCTGAAGCTTTCTTT
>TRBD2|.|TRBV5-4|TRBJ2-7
CASSFYGGLAGGYEQYF
TGTGCCAGCAGCTTTTACGGGGGTCTAGCGGGAGGCTACGAGCAGTACTTC
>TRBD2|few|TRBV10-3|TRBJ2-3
CAANSGRETDTQYF
TGTGCCGCAAATAGCGGGAGGGAAACAGATACGCAGTATTTT
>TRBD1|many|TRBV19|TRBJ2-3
CASRTGADTQYF
TGTGCCAGTCGGACAGGGGCAGATACGCAGTATTTT
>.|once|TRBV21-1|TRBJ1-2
CASSKESGQGCYGYTF
TGTGCCAGCAGCAAGGAATCTGGACAGGGGTGCTATGGCTACACCTTC
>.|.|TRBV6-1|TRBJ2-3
CASSEVKVGDTQYF
TGTGCCAGCAGTGAAGTTAAGGTGGGGGATACGCAGTATTTT
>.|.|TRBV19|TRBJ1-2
CASQGMAANYGYTF
TGTGCCAGTCAAGGAATGGCAGCTAACTATGGCTACACCTTC
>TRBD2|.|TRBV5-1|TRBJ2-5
CASSFSSGGPKTQYF
TGCGCCAGCAGCTTTTCTAGCGGGGGCCCGAAGACCCAGTACTTC
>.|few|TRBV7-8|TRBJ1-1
CASSLAVTANTEAFF
TGTGCCAGCAGCTTAGCGGTGACAGCGAACACTGAAGCTTTCTTT